This record concerns one T cell receptor (beta chain) sequence. Its antigen remains undetermined. Per-nucleotide qualities are absent, and no much larger clonotype sits a single base away. Receptor amplification or capture employed the immunoSEQ multiplex PCR assay. Deep sequencing of rearranged TCR beta loci, alongside multiparametric flow cytometry, was used to profile T cell repertoires. TCRdb limited this immuneACCESS table to in-frame rearrangements with V and J called. A share of clones is missing; checked studies link under half to unresolved V genes, and the rest is unexplained. The sample table contains fewer than 7,000 clones; only one count was recorded for just over 90% of them. The ten largest make up approximately 10% of the sample. This entry is derived from a study of lymphopenia after photon versus proton radiotherapy (dated by TCRdb to the late 2010s). With regard to the full study: In patients with gastrointestinal tumors who developed high-grade lymphopenia, the study compared the immunological effects of photon radiation therapy with those of proton radiation therapy. A cohort of under 25 patients with gastrointestinal tumors who received either photon or proton therapy and subsequently developed lymphopenia was included. The study aimed to characterize how the two radiation modalities differ in their impact on the immune system.

Study-wide conclusions, independent of this receptor: During treatment, patients who received proton therapy stayed relatively stable, whereas patients who received photon therapy lost naive T cells and TCR diversity and gained effector/memory populations. Across the cohort, an inverse correlation was found between a larger post-nadir drop in TCR diversity and overall survival time among patients who died. After the lymphocyte count nadir, photon-treated repertoires showed oligoclonal expansion, especially of CD8+ Temra cells, which drove the drop in diversity. The authors looked at the survival association only in patients who died, and they framed better survival with proton therapy as a possibility rather than a demonstrated result.

V lost 1 base and J lost 6 bases, and the count of bases not matched to a germline gene is 3. Counted from cysteine to phenylalanine, this CDR3 has 14 amino acids. The retained sequence is limited to the CDR3, 42 bases, with the frame set at the first base. The germline V gene yields SGHTA for CDR1 and FQGNSA for CDR2. Sequences were derived from peripheral blood, sampled from a patient treated with photon-based radiotherapy. The clonotype was recovered from a man between 60 and 70 years old with cholangiocarcinoma. The chain joins TRBV7-2 to TRBJ2-7, with 10 bases in between that match TRBD1. The CDR3 region reads CASSLVTGGGEQYF. The sequenced DNA is TGTGCCAGCAGCTTAGTGACAGGGGGCGGCGAGCAGTACTTC.